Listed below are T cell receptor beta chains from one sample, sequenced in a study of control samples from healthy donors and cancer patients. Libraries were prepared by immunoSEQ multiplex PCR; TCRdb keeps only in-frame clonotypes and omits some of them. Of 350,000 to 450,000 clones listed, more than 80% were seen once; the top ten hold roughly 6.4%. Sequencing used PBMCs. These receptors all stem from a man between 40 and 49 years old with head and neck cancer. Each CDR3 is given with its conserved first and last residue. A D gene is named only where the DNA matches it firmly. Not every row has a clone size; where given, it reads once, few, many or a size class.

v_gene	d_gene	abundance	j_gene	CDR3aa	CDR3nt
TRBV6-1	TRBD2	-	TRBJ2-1	CASSERGNEQFF	TGTGCCAGCAGTGAGCGGGGGAATGAGCAGTTCTTC
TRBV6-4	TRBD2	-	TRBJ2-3	CASSDSTGGRTDTQYF	TGTGCCAGCAGTGACTCGACGGGAGGGCGTACAGATACGCAGTATTTT
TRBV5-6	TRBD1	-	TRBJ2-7	CASSLVWVQGASIEQYF	TGTGCCAGCAGCTTGGTTTGGGTACAGGGGGCTTCGATCGAGCAGTACTTC
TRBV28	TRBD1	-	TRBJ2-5	CASSSRRTGGSQETQYF	TGTGCCAGCAGTTCCAGACGGACAGGAGGTAGTCAAGAGACCCAGTACTTC
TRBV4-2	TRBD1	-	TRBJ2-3	CASSHGGQAASTDTQYF	TGTGCCAGCAGCCACGGGGGACAGGCCGCTAGCACAGATACGCAGTATTTT
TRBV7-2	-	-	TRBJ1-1	CASRPGGSNTEAFF	TGTGCCAGCAGGCCCGGGGGGTCGAACACTGAAGCTTTCTTT
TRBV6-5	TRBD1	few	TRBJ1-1	CASRTDRDDTEAFF	TGTGCCAGCAGAACGGACAGGGACGACACTGAAGCTTTCTTT
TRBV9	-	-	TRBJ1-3	CASSVAGGTGGNTIYF	TGTGCCAGCAGCGTAGCGGGGGGCACGGGAGGAAACACCATATATTTT
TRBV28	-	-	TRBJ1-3	CASATSQGTLSGNTIYF	TGTGCCAGCGCTACCTCTCAGGGAACCCTCTCTGGAAACACCATATATTTT
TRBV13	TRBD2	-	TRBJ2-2	CASSLVLAGGTGELFF	TGTGCCAGCAGCTTAGTCCTAGCGGGAGGCACCGGGGAGCTGTTTTTT
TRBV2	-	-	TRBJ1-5	CASRSEYQPQHF	TGTGCCAGCAGGTCGGAATATCAGCCCCAGCATTTT
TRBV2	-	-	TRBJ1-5	CASRGYSNQPQHF	TGTGCCAGCAGGGGCTATAGCAATCAGCCCCAGCATTTT
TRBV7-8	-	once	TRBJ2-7	CASSLEAPTSVYEQYF	TGTGCCAGCAGCTTAGAAGCCCCGACTAGTGTATACGAGCAGTACTTC
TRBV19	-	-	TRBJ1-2	CASSIVPGTLYGYTF	TGTGCCAGTAGTATAGTCCCGGGAACGCTCTATGGCTACACCTTC
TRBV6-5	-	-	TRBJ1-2	CASSYSSGAGDGYTF	TGTGCCAGCAGTTACTCGTCAGGGGCAGGGGATGGCTACACCTTC
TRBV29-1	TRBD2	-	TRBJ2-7	CSVVSGGREQYF	TGCAGCGTTGTTAGCGGGGGCCGCGAGCAGTACTTC
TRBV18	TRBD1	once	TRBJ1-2	CASSPPTGTGLTYTF	TGTGCCAGCTCACCACCGACCGGGACAGGCCTAACCTACACCTTC
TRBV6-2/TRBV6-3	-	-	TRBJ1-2	CASSYPGTQYGYTF	TGTGCCAGCAGTTACCCCGGGACACAGTATGGCTACACCTTC
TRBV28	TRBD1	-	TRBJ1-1	CATNRGDTEAFF	TGTGCCACCAACAGGGGAGACACTGAAGCTTTCTTT
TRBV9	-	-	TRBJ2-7	CASSVEGGPPYEQYF	TGTGCCAGCAGCGTAGAAGGCGGGCCCCCCTACGAGCAGTACTTC
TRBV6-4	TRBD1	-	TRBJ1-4	CASINRDRSEKLFF	TGTGCCAGCATTAACCGGGACAGAAGTGAAAAACTGTTTTTT
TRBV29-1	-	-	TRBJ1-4	CRGPRAVTPSVYEKLFF	TGCAGGGGTCCACGGGCAGTAACCCCCTCTGTTTATGAAAAACTGTTTTTT
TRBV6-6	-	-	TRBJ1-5	CASRTPERNQPQHF	TGTGCCAGCAGGACCCCTGAACGCAATCAGCCCCAGCATTTT
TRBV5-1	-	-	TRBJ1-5	CASSLGQSNQPQHF	TGCGCCAGCAGCTTGGGGCAGAGCAATCAGCCCCAGCATTTT
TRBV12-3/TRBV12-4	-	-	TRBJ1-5	CASSLVLDQPQHF	TGTGCCAGCAGTTTGGTTTTGGATCAGCCCCAGCATTTT
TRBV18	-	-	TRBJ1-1	CASSPRLARDTEAFF	TGTGCCAGCTCACCCCGTCTGGCCAGGGATACTGAAGCTTTCTTT
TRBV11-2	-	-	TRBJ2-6	CASSFSPVTNVLTF	TGTGCCAGCAGCTTTAGTCCTGTTACCAACGTCCTGACTTTC
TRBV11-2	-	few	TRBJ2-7	CASSLSSPEQYF	TGTGCCAGCAGCTTAAGCTCACCCGAGCAGTACTTC